Reported below is one T cell receptor beta chain. The data belong to a study of blood T cell repertoires in COVID-19. Original methodology: The authors estimated nucleated cell counts from reference gene primer amplification. TCRdb keeps only in-frame clones here, not all; method: immunoSEQ multiplex PCR. The D gene and trimming were derived from the DNA, and the V and J assignments and clone size from that table. The sample lists 200,000 to 250,000 clones; approximately 80% were seen once. The clonotype was recovered from an elderly woman with COVID-19, enrolled during active disease. Sequencing was carried out using peripheral blood.

The CDR3 DNA is TGTGCCAGCAGTAATCCGCGGGTGGGATTCCAAGAGACCCAGTACTTC. It translates to CASSNPRVGFQETQYF. The V gene is TRBV6-2 or TRBV6-3, the J gene TRBJ2-5; the D gene is possibly TRBD2 (5 bases). The germline gives CDR1 MNHEY, CDR2 SVGEGT. The CDR3 runs to 16 residues. V was cut by 5 bases and J by 1 base, with 17 bases left in between.